This T cell receptor beta chain was obtained from a study of blood T cell repertoires in COVID-19. Across the whole study: Whether acute or convalescent, the COVID-19 samples came from the United States, Italy and Spain. Sources were T cells, B-cell-depleted T cells, or PBMCs; the material itself was cDNA or gDNA.

Per the study methods: Reference gene primers were amplified, and this amplification served to estimate nucleated cell counts. Using immunoSEQ multiplex PCR, the repertoire was profiled, and TCRdb retains in-frame clones only, with some absent. V and J calls and clone size are as listed in that table; D and trimming were resolved from the DNA. The data contain tens of thousands of clones, around 80% of them singletons. Per the germline V gene, CDR1 is KGHSH and CDR2 is LQKENI. This CDR3 is 14 amino acids long. V lost 2 bases to trimming and J lost 3 bases, with 10 bases between them. This rearrangement joins TRBV18 to TRBJ2-5; a weak D match, TRBD1 (6 bases). The receptor was derived from a human donor in a cohort sampled during active COVID-19. The sample comprised peripheral blood. This chain's CDR3 is CASSPWGREETQYF. The CDR3 DNA reads as TGTGCCAGCTCACCATGGGGGCGGGAAGAGACCCAGTACTTC. Drawing the rest from reference TRBV18 and TRBJ2-5, the complete variable domain is NAGVMQNPRHLVRRRGQEARLRCSPMKGHSHVYWYRQLPEEGLKFMVYLQKENIIDESGMPKERFSAEFPKEGPSILRIQQVVRGDSAAYFCASSPWGREETQYFGPGTRLLVL.